The 5 T cell receptor beta chains below come from one sample, sequenced in a study of blood T cell repertoires in COVID-19. Sequencing used immunoSEQ multiplex PCR; TCRdb keeps in-frame clones, though not all of them. The table has 250,000 to 350,000 clones, about 90% seen once. Sequenced material: PBMCs or T cells enriched from blood (not recorded which). The receptors were sampled from a young woman with acute COVID-19.

J is TRBJ1-1 and V is TRBV9, with TRBD1 matching 9 bases. The CDR3 length is 17 residues. The trim removed 5 bases at V and 1 base at J, leaving 12 bases unmatched. Germline V gives CDR1 SGDLS, CDR2 YYNGEE. The CDR3 bases are TGTGCCAGCAGGACACCGGGACAGGGAGATCCGAACACTGAAGCTTTCTTT. Translating it yields CASRTPGQGDPNTEAFF.

This clone was seen a single time. The chain uses TRBV3-1 (or the pseudogene TRBV3-2) and TRBJ1-1; 9 bases are shared with TRBD1. Germline CDR1 and CDR2: LGHDT and YNNKEL (reference sequence). CDR3 length equals 14 residues. The ends lost 4 bases at V and 3 bases at J; junction bases unmatched: 3. The CDR3, as DNA: TGTGCCAGCAGCCTACAGGGGGCAGACACTGAAGCTTTCTTT. Translating gives CASSLQGADTEAFF.

V gene TRBV28 combines with J gene TRBJ2-2, with 7 bases lining up with TRBD2. This CDR3 has 15 residues. The trim removed 2 bases at V and 4 bases at J, leaving 4 bases unmatched. The germline V gene has CDR1 MDHEN and CDR2 SYDVKM. The DNA of the CDR3 is TGTGCCAGCAGTTTAGCGGGAGCGGGCACCGGGGAGCTGTTTTTT. Translated: CASSLAGAGTGELFF.

The chain couples TRBV14 to TRBJ1-1, with 9 bases aligning to TRBD1. The CDR3 contains 15 residues. The J segment lost 10 bases and the V segment lost 1 base, leaving 10 bases of the junction unmatched. Germline V gives CDR1 SGHDN, CDR2 FVKESK. This CDR3 is CASSQVTGGHHGAFF. The CDR3 DNA is TGTGCCAGCAGCCAAGTAACAGGGGGCCATCATGGAGCTTTCTTT.

This chain uses TRBV28 with TRBJ2-7; 9 nucleotides align to TRBD1. CDR1 MDHEN and CDR2 SYDVKM come from the germline V gene. The CDR3 is 15 amino acids. Losses at the gene ends were 6 bases for V and 3 bases for J; bases not matched to a gene: 9. The CDR3 DNA follows: TGTGCCAGCAGACAAAGGGAGGGACAGGGCTACGAGCAGTACTTC. It specifies CASRQREGQGYEQYF.